Listed below are T cell receptor beta chains from one sample, sequenced in a study of T cell responses to AZD1222 COVID-19 vaccine. Clones were sequenced by immunoSEQ multiplex PCR, and TCRdb holds only the in-frame ones, with some missing. The sample holds 120,000 to 150,000 clones, roughly 87% seen once. Here the sequenced sample was peripheral blood, taken on day 0 of AZD1222 vaccination. These TCRs come from an adult in good health. The CDR3 runs from the conserved cysteine through the conserved F or W. The D gene is left open where the match is weak. Clone size is shown for a subset of rows, as once, few, many or a class of expanded clone.

v_call: TRBV4-3
clone_size: .
j_call: TRBJ2-2
d_call: .
cdr3_aa: CASSQEILTGEEDGELFF
cdr3_nt: TGCGCCAGCAGCCAAGAAATTTTAACAGGGGAGGAGGACGGGGAGCTGTTTTTT

v_call: TRBV7-9
clone_size: .
j_call: TRBJ2-7
d_call: .
cdr3_aa: CASSLGLAHEQYF
cdr3_nt: TGTGCCAGCAGCTTGGGATTAGCGCACGAGCAGTACTTC

v_call: TRBV3-1/TRBV3-2
clone_size: .
j_call: TRBJ2-5
d_call: .
cdr3_aa: CASSIRDQETQYF
cdr3_nt: TGTGCCAGCAGCATCCGGGACCAAGAGACCCAGTACTTC

v_call: TRBV28
clone_size: .
j_call: TRBJ2-7
d_call: TRBD1
cdr3_aa: CASTLGGTGIYEQYF
cdr3_nt: TGTGCCAGCACCTTAGGGGGGACAGGTATTTACGAGCAGTACTTC

v_call: TRBV19
clone_size: .
j_call: TRBJ1-5
d_call: TRBD1
cdr3_aa: CASSRQGNQPQHF
cdr3_nt: TGTGCCAGTAGCCGACAGGGGAATCAGCCCCAGCATTTT

v_call: TRBV18
clone_size: .
j_call: TRBJ1-4
d_call: .
cdr3_aa: CASSQQGLTNEKLFF
cdr3_nt: TGTGCCAGCTCTCAACAGGGACTCACTAATGAAAAACTGTTTTTT

v_call: TRBV14
clone_size: .
j_call: TRBJ1-3
d_call: .
cdr3_aa: CASSQDPGALGGNTIYF
cdr3_nt: TGTGCCAGCAGCCAAGATCCTGGGGCTCTTGGAGGCAACACCATATATTTT

v_call: TRBV3-1/TRBV3-2
clone_size: .
j_call: TRBJ2-7
d_call: .
cdr3_aa: CASSQVFTSYEQYF
cdr3_nt: TGTGCCAGCAGCCAAGTGTTCACTTCCTACGAGCAGTACTTC

v_call: TRBV27
clone_size: .
j_call: TRBJ2-3
d_call: TRBD2
cdr3_aa: CASSNLPTTAGLSTDTQYF
cdr3_nt: TGTGCCAGCAGTAACCTACCGACCACAGCGGGGCTTAGCACAGATACGCAGTATTTT

v_call: TRBV7-2
clone_size: .
j_call: TRBJ2-7
d_call: .
cdr3_aa: CASSLGLHYEQYF
cdr3_nt: TGTGCCAGCAGCTTAGGGCTACACTACGAGCAGTACTTC

v_call: TRBV19
clone_size: once
j_call: TRBJ2-7
d_call: .
cdr3_aa: CASSSQGLGEQYF
cdr3_nt: TGTGCCAGTAGTTCACAGGGCTTGGGCGAGCAGTACTTC

v_call: TRBV7-6
clone_size: .
j_call: TRBJ1-1
d_call: .
cdr3_aa: CASSLAGEGTEAFF
cdr3_nt: TGTGCCAGCAGCTTAGCAGGGGAGGGCACTGAAGCTTTCTTT

v_call: TRBV2
clone_size: .
j_call: TRBJ1-1
d_call: .
cdr3_aa: CASSEWRATEAFF
cdr3_nt: TGTGCCAGCAGTGAATGGCGGGCCACTGAAGCTTTCTTT

v_call: TRBV3-1/TRBV3-2
clone_size: .
j_call: TRBJ2-7
d_call: .
cdr3_aa: CASSQDYAKAGSYEQYF
cdr3_nt: TGTGCCAGCAGCCAAGATTATGCTAAGGCAGGGTCATACGAGCAGTACTTC

v_call: TRBV5-1
clone_size: .
j_call: TRBJ1-2
d_call: .
cdr3_aa: CASSLDRDGGYTF
cdr3_nt: TGCGCCAGCAGCTTGGACAGGGATGGAGGCTACACCTTC

v_call: TRBV5-6
clone_size: .
j_call: TRBJ2-3
d_call: TRBD2
cdr3_aa: CASSNLAGGLTDTQYF
cdr3_nt: TGTGCCAGCAGCAACCTAGCGGGAGGTCTCACGGATACGCAGTATTTT

v_call: TRBV24-1
clone_size: once
j_call: TRBJ1-5
d_call: .
cdr3_aa: CATSDPPGIRDSNQPQHF
cdr3_nt: TGTGCCACCAGTGATCCCCCTGGAATCCGAGATAGCAATCAGCCCCAGCATTTT

v_call: TRBV5-1
clone_size: .
j_call: TRBJ1-3
d_call: .
cdr3_aa: CASSPNSGGSGNTIYF
cdr3_nt: TGCGCCAGCAGCCCCAACTCCGGGGGCTCTGGAAACACCATATATTTT

v_call: TRBV28
clone_size: .
j_call: TRBJ1-6
d_call: .
cdr3_aa: CASKPGHTSPLHF
cdr3_nt: TGTGCCAGCAAACCGGGACATACATCACCCCTCCACTTT

v_call: TRBV7-2
clone_size: .
j_call: TRBJ2-1
d_call: .
cdr3_aa: CASSLARSSYNEQFF
cdr3_nt: TGTGCCAGCAGCTTAGCGAGGAGCTCCTACAATGAGCAGTTCTTC

v_call: TRBV11-3
clone_size: .
j_call: TRBJ2-7
d_call: TRBD1
cdr3_aa: CASSYRTGHPLGSYEQYF
cdr3_nt: TGTGCCAGCAGCTATCGGACAGGGCACCCTCTTGGGTCCTACGAGCAGTACTTC

v_call: TRBV5-1
clone_size: .
j_call: TRBJ1-1
d_call: .
cdr3_aa: CASSRGAQANTEAFF
cdr3_nt: TGCGCCAGCAGCAGGGGAGCCCAAGCGAACACTGAAGCTTTCTTT

v_call: TRBV11-3
clone_size: .
j_call: TRBJ2-2
d_call: TRBD1
cdr3_aa: CASRGQPNTGELFF
cdr3_nt: TGTGCCAGCAGGGGACAGCCGAACACCGGGGAGCTGTTTTTT

v_call: TRBV7-8
clone_size: .
j_call: TRBJ2-1
d_call: .
cdr3_aa: CASSGTRWGNEQFF
cdr3_nt: TGTGCCAGCAGCGGGACACGATGGGGCAATGAGCAGTTCTTC

v_call: TRBV12-5
clone_size: once
j_call: TRBJ2-7
d_call: TRBD2
cdr3_aa: CANGLDHYEQYF
cdr3_nt: TGTGCTAATGGACTAGATCACTACGAGCAGTACTTC

v_call: TRBV2
clone_size: .
j_call: TRBJ1-6
d_call: .
cdr3_aa: CASKPDRYNSPLHF
cdr3_nt: TGTGCCAGCAAGCCGGACAGATATAATTCACCCCTCCACTTT

v_call: TRBV28
clone_size: once
j_call: TRBJ1-1
d_call: .
cdr3_aa: CASSFGTGGGDTEAFF
cdr3_nt: TGTGCCAGCAGTTTCGGGACTGGGGGAGGGGACACTGAAGCTTTCTTT

v_call: TRBV27
clone_size: .
j_call: TRBJ2-7
d_call: .
cdr3_aa: CASSFRGALYEQYF
cdr3_nt: TGTGCCAGCAGTTTCAGGGGGGCACTCTACGAGCAGTACTTC

v_call: TRBV27
clone_size: .
j_call: TRBJ1-1
d_call: .
cdr3_aa: CASRQGQRAFF
cdr3_nt: TGTGCCAGCAGACAAGGACAGCGAGCTTTCTTT

v_call: TRBV6-5
clone_size: .
j_call: TRBJ1-5
d_call: TRBD1
cdr3_aa: CASKGAANQPQHF
cdr3_nt: TGTGCCAGCAAGGGGGCGGCCAATCAGCCCCAGCATTTT

v_call: TRBV5-8
clone_size: .
j_call: TRBJ2-2
d_call: TRBD1
cdr3_aa: CASSKRTGGTGELFF
cdr3_nt: TGTGCCAGCAGCAAGAGGACAGGGGGCACCGGGGAGCTGTTTTTT

v_call: TRBV5-1
clone_size: .
j_call: TRBJ1-3
d_call: .
cdr3_aa: CASSLGQRNTIYF
cdr3_nt: TGCGCCAGCAGCTTGGGACAACGAAACACCATATATTTT

v_call: TRBV20-1
clone_size: .
j_call: TRBJ2-1
d_call: TRBD2
cdr3_aa: CSADIAGPLFF
cdr3_nt: TGCAGTGCTGATATAGCGGGACCACTGTTCTTC

v_call: TRBV9
clone_size: .
j_call: TRBJ1-2
d_call: TRBD1
cdr3_aa: CASSEQGVLGYGYTF
cdr3_nt: TGTGCCAGCAGCGAACAGGGGGTGTTGGGCTATGGCTACACCTTC

v_call: TRBV2
clone_size: once
j_call: TRBJ1-1
d_call: .
cdr3_aa: CATDTGNTEAFF
cdr3_nt: TGTGCCACCGATACAGGGAACACTGAAGCTTTCTTT

v_call: TRBV6-2/TRBV6-3
clone_size: once
j_call: TRBJ2-1
d_call: TRBD2
cdr3_aa: CASSSREGFYNEQFF
cdr3_nt: TGTGCCAGCAGCTCTCGGGAGGGATTCTACAATGAGCAGTTCTTC

v_call: TRBV5-1
clone_size: .
j_call: TRBJ2-7
d_call: TRBD2
cdr3_aa: CASSSLAGNYEQYF
cdr3_nt: TGCGCCAGCAGCTCCCTAGCGGGAAACTACGAGCAGTACTTC

v_call: TRBV14
clone_size: .
j_call: TRBJ1-2
d_call: .
cdr3_aa: CASSQVTDYGYTF
cdr3_nt: TGTGCCAGCAGCCAAGTTACGGACTATGGCTACACCTTC

v_call: TRBV4-1
clone_size: .
j_call: TRBJ2-1
d_call: TRBD2
cdr3_aa: CASSTPRGTSGPHNYNEQFF
cdr3_nt: TGCGCCAGCAGTACTCCGAGGGGGACTAGCGGACCCCACAACTACAATGAGCAGTTCTTC

v_call: TRBV18
clone_size: .
j_call: TRBJ2-2
d_call: .
cdr3_aa: CASSRTGELFF
cdr3_nt: TGTGCCAGCTCACGGACCGGGGAGCTGTTTTTT

v_call: TRBV29-1
clone_size: once
j_call: TRBJ1-1
d_call: .
cdr3_aa: CSVASRGFGNTEAFF
cdr3_nt: TGCAGCGTTGCCTCGCGAGGGTTCGGGAACACTGAAGCTTTCTTT

v_call: TRBV4-1
clone_size: .
j_call: TRBJ1-1
d_call: TRBD1
cdr3_aa: CASSLLGQGATEAFF
cdr3_nt: TGCGCCAGCAGCCTACTGGGACAGGGGGCTACTGAAGCTTTCTTT

v_call: TRBV27
clone_size: .
j_call: TRBJ1-2
d_call: TRBD1
cdr3_aa: CASRLRQKPRTTRTGDYGYTF
cdr3_nt: TGTGCCAGCAGGCTAAGGCAAAAACCCCGGACAACCCGGACAGGCGACTATGGCTACACCTTC

v_call: TRBV3-1/TRBV3-2
clone_size: .
j_call: TRBJ2-7
d_call: TRBD2
cdr3_aa: CASGSTSGRAYEQYF
cdr3_nt: TGTGCCAGCGGATCGACTAGCGGGAGGGCCTACGAGCAGTACTTC

v_call: TRBV6-5
clone_size: .
j_call: TRBJ1-3
d_call: .
cdr3_aa: CASSSSGLFSGNTIYF
cdr3_nt: TGTGCCAGCAGTTCTTCAGGACTGTTTTCTGGAAACACCATATATTTT

v_call: TRBV5-5
clone_size: .
j_call: TRBJ2-2
d_call: .
cdr3_aa: CASSLAPNTGELFF
cdr3_nt: TGTGCCAGCAGCTTGGCCCCGAACACCGGGGAGCTGTTTTTT

v_call: TRBV19
clone_size: .
j_call: TRBJ1-1
d_call: TRBD1
cdr3_aa: CASIRTGRSTEAFF
cdr3_nt: TGTGCCAGTATACGGACAGGGAGAAGCACTGAAGCTTTCTTT

v_call: TRBV2
clone_size: .
j_call: TRBJ1-5
d_call: .
cdr3_aa: CASTGFHSNQPQHF
cdr3_nt: TGTGCCAGCACGGGATTTCATAGCAATCAGCCCCAGCATTTT

v_call: TRBV24-1
clone_size: .
j_call: TRBJ1-2
d_call: .
cdr3_aa: CATSDLGARYGYTF
cdr3_nt: TGTGCCACCAGTGATTTAGGGGCCCGCTATGGCTACACCTTC

v_call: TRBV2
clone_size: .
j_call: TRBJ1-1
d_call: .
cdr3_aa: CASSGVTGNTEAFF
cdr3_nt: TGTGCCAGCAGTGGGGTGACGGGAAACACTGAAGCTTTCTTT

v_call: TRBV6-4
clone_size: .
j_call: TRBJ1-1
d_call: TRBD1
cdr3_aa: CATKTGGTEAFF
cdr3_nt: TGTGCCACCAAGACAGGGGGCACTGAAGCTTTCTTT

v_call: TRBV11-3
clone_size: .
j_call: TRBJ2-3
d_call: .
cdr3_aa: CASSLVGRAAPDTQYF
cdr3_nt: TGTGCCAGCAGCTTAGTGGGAAGGGCGGCCCCAGATACGCAGTATTTT

v_call: TRBV7-8
clone_size: .
j_call: TRBJ2-3
d_call: TRBD2
cdr3_aa: CASSFLLAGGRDTQYF
cdr3_nt: TGTGCCAGCAGCTTCCTTCTAGCGGGGGGCCGAGATACGCAGTATTTT